This T cell receptor (beta chain) originates from a study of blood T cells in healthy people across ages. A second PCR of 7 to 11 cycles used a sample-barcoded 5' primer and a J-beta primer mix. Each CDR3 protein is one row after TCRdb ran MiXCR on the 5' RACE reads. The sample includes roughly 1,300,000 distinct CDR3 sequences, 59% of them seen just once. CDR3 length: 13 residues. Germline assignment: CDR1 MGHDK and CDR2 SYGVNS. Trimming removed 0 bases from V and 1 base from J, with 4 bases in between. V gene TRBV25-1 combines with J gene TRBJ2-7; D remains ambiguous. Source material: blood. This receptor was taken from a man between 18 and 35 years old in good health. The CDR3 DNA follows: TGTGCCAGCAGTGAATATCTTTCCTACGAGCAGTACTTC. It codes for CASSEYLSYEQYF.